This is a list of T cell receptor beta chains from one sample in a study of blood T cell repertoires in COVID-19. Profiled with immunoSEQ multiplex PCR; TCRdb holds only in-frame clones, not every one. The sample has over 100,000 clones, 85% to 90% seen once. The material sequenced was peripheral blood. These receptors all come from a human donor in a cohort sampled during active COVID-19. The CDR3 runs from the conserved cysteine through the conserved F or W. A D gene is named only where the DNA matches it firmly. Only part of the rows carry a size: once, few, many, or a class if the clone is expanded.

d_gene: TRBD2; abundance: once; j_gene: TRBJ2-7; v_gene: TRBV20-1; CDR3aa: CSASQAGVREQYF; CDR3nt: TGCAGTGCTAGTCAAGCGGGAGTGCGGGAGCAGTACTTC
d_gene: NA; abundance: NA; j_gene: TRBJ1-2; v_gene: TRBV19; CDR3aa: CASSQGHPPTNYGYTF; CDR3nt: TGTGCCAGTAGCCAGGGACATCCTCCTACCAACTATGGCTACACCTTC
d_gene: TRBD2; abundance: NA; j_gene: TRBJ2-5; v_gene: TRBV7-9; CDR3aa: CASGGGSKRTQYF; CDR3nt: TGTGCCAGCGGGGGGGGTTCCAAGAGGACCCAGTACTTC
d_gene: TRBD2; abundance: NA; j_gene: TRBJ2-5; v_gene: TRBV12-5; CDR3aa: CASGLARAGSGSLGTQYF; CDR3nt: TGTGCTAGTGGTCTCGCCCGTGCGGGTAGCGGGAGCTTAGGGACCCAGTACTTC
d_gene: TRBD1; abundance: NA; j_gene: TRBJ1-2; v_gene: TRBV7-9; CDR3aa: CASRRTGGTNYGYTF; CDR3nt: TGTGCCAGCAGGCGGACAGGGGGGACCAACTATGGCTACACCTTC
d_gene: NA; abundance: NA; j_gene: TRBJ2-7; v_gene: TRBV29-1; CDR3aa: CSVRGGGDYEQYF; CDR3nt: TGCAGCGTTCGAGGCGGGGGCGACTACGAGCAGTACTTC
d_gene: NA; abundance: NA; j_gene: TRBJ1-1; v_gene: TRBV6-5; CDR3aa: CASRREMNTEAFF; CDR3nt: TGTGCCAGCAGACGAGAGATGAACACTGAAGCTTTCTTT
d_gene: TRBD1; abundance: NA; j_gene: TRBJ2-2; v_gene: TRBV5-1; CDR3aa: CASGTGDTGELFF; CDR3nt: TGCGCCAGCGGGACAGGGGACACCGGGGAGCTGTTTTTT
d_gene: NA; abundance: NA; j_gene: TRBJ2-3; v_gene: TRBV29-1; CDR3aa: CSVTGRLATDTQYF; CDR3nt: TGCAGCGTCACTGGGAGGCTAGCCACAGATACGCAGTATTTT
d_gene: TRBD2; abundance: NA; j_gene: TRBJ2-3; v_gene: TRBV29-1; CDR3aa: CSVGLAGGLDTQYF; CDR3nt: TGCAGCGTCGGACTAGCGGGAGGGTTGGATACGCAGTATTTT
d_gene: NA; abundance: NA; j_gene: TRBJ2-1; v_gene: TRBV12-5; CDR3aa: CASAVTGHEQFF; CDR3nt: TGTGCTAGTGCCGTGACAGGTCATGAGCAGTTCTTC
d_gene: TRBD1; abundance: few; j_gene: TRBJ2-7; v_gene: TRBV10-3; CDR3aa: CAISPGQGGEQYF; CDR3nt: TGTGCCATCAGCCCGGGACAGGGGGGCGAGCAGTACTTC
d_gene: TRBD2; abundance: NA; j_gene: TRBJ2-7; v_gene: TRBV20-1; CDR3aa: CSASLTGGYSYEQYF; CDR3nt: TGCAGTGCTAGTTTAACGGGAGGGTACTCCTACGAGCAGTACTTC
d_gene: NA; abundance: NA; j_gene: TRBJ1-3; v_gene: TRBV4-1; CDR3aa: CASSQGSRAGNTIYF; CDR3nt: TGCGCCAGCAGCCAAGGTTCCAGGGCTGGAAACACCATATATTTT
d_gene: NA; abundance: NA; j_gene: TRBJ2-1; v_gene: TRBV5-1; CDR3aa: CASSFERGEQFF; CDR3nt: TGCGCCAGCAGCTTCGAAAGAGGTGAGCAGTTCTTC
d_gene: TRBD2; abundance: NA; j_gene: TRBJ2-7; v_gene: TRBV19; CDR3aa: CASSIIAGDSYEQYF; CDR3nt: TGTGCCAGTAGTATCATAGCGGGAGATTCCTACGAGCAGTACTTC
d_gene: NA; abundance: NA; j_gene: TRBJ2-6; v_gene: TRBV14; CDR3aa: CASSPSPGANVLTF; CDR3nt: TGTGCCAGCAGCCCTAGCCCTGGGGCCAACGTCCTGACTTTC
d_gene: TRBD1; abundance: few; j_gene: TRBJ1-5; v_gene: TRBV29-1; CDR3aa: CSVVDRESQHF; CDR3nt: TGCAGCGTAGTGGACAGGGAGAGCCAGCATTTT
d_gene: NA; abundance: NA; j_gene: TRBJ1-2; v_gene: TRBV19; CDR3aa: CASSRQGNGYTF; CDR3nt: TGTGCCAGTAGCAGGCAGGGCAATGGCTACACCTTC
d_gene: TRBD1; abundance: NA; j_gene: TRBJ1-2; v_gene: TRBV27; CDR3aa: CASRPDRVFGNYGYTF; CDR3nt: TGTGCCAGCAGACCAGACAGGGTCTTCGGTAACTATGGCTACACCTTC
d_gene: TRBD1; abundance: NA; j_gene: TRBJ2-7; v_gene: TRBV28; CDR3aa: CASREFGTGGKQYF; CDR3nt: TGTGCCAGCAGGGAGTTCGGGACAGGGGGCAAGCAGTACTTC
d_gene: NA; abundance: NA; j_gene: TRBJ2-3; v_gene: TRBV28; CDR3aa: CASSSRGGEIADTQYF; CDR3nt: TGTGCCAGCAGTTCGAGGGGGGGAGAAATTGCAGATACGCAGTATTTT
d_gene: TRBD1; abundance: NA; j_gene: TRBJ2-3; v_gene: TRBV28; CDR3aa: CASSWDRSTDTQYF; CDR3nt: TGTGCCAGCAGCTGGGACAGATCCACAGATACGCAGTATTTT
d_gene: TRBD1; abundance: NA; j_gene: TRBJ2-2; v_gene: TRBV4-1; CDR3aa: CASSLPKQGASTGELFF; CDR3nt: TGCGCCAGCAGCCTACCAAAACAGGGGGCGAGCACCGGGGAGCTGTTTTTT